Below, 20 T cell receptor beta chains from the same sample are listed, as sequenced in a study of long-term antiretroviral therapy in people with HIV. Survey-level resolution applied to immunoSEQ assay v3.0. The table came from immunoSEQ multiplex PCR; TCRdb's copy has only in-frame clones and leaves some out. The data contain 15,000 to 20,000 clones, 79% of them seen just once; the ten biggest clones take up 6.5% to 10%. Sequenced material: unsorted PBMCs, taken at the start of antiretroviral therapy. All receptors come from a man between 25 and 39 years old with HIV.

J is TRBJ2-2 and V is TRBV2, with TRBD2 identical over 10 bases. The CDR3 totals 16 residues. V lost 6 bases, J lost 5 bases, and 9 bases stayed unmatched. Germline V gives CDR1 SNHLY, CDR2 FYNNEI. CDR3 sequence (DNA): TGTGCCAGCAGAGGGACAGCGGGGGGGCGGACCGGGGAGCTGTTTTTT. Residues: CASRGTAGGRTGELFF.

The gene calls are TRBV5-4 and TRBJ2-5; the match to TRBD2 covers 8 bases. CDR3 length: 14 amino acids. Germline V gives CDR1 SGHNT, CDR2 YYREEE (reference sequence). After removal of 4 bases from V and 5 bases from J, the junction contained 7 bases not matched to a gene. The CDR3 loop reads CASSLAGVGETQYF. As DNA, the CDR3 is TGTGCCAGCAGCCTAGCGGGTGTTGGCGAGACCCAGTACTTC.

This clone appeared a few times. CDR3: CASSHGTSGVQETQYF. DNA of the CDR3: TGTGCCAGCAGCCATGGGACTAGCGGGGTACAAGAGACCCAGTACTTC. V gene TRBV28 combines with J gene TRBJ2-5; 13 bases agree with TRBD2. The germline V gene has CDR1 MDHEN and CDR2 SYDVKM. The CDR3 loop spans 16 amino acids. J lost 2 bases, V lost 6 bases, and 6 bases had no gene match.

The chain uses TRBV18 and TRBJ1-2; no reliable D call. The V gene lost 3 bases and the J gene lost 3 bases, with 11 bases spanning the gap. The CDR3 is 14 residues long. Per germline, CDR1 KGHSH and CDR2 LQKENI. The CDR3 DNA reads TGTGCCAGCTCACCCAAGGCAGTTGACTATGGCTACACCTTC. This translates into CASSPKAVDYGYTF.

The V and J genes are TRBV7-2 and TRBJ1-4, with a weak D call TRBD1 (5 bases). Trimming cost V 4 bases and J 7 bases, with 13 bases left between them. CDR3 length equals 14 residues. Germline V gene lookup returns CDR1 SGHTA and CDR2 FQGNSA. Here the CDR3 reads CASSSPGGGEKLFF. The DNA for the CDR3 is TGTGCCAGCAGCTCCCCGGGGGGGGGTGAAAAACTGTTTTTT.

This chain uses TRBV9 with TRBJ2-5; D possibly corresponds to TRBD2 (6 bases). Per the germline V gene, CDR1 is SGDLS and CDR2 is YYNGEE. The ends were cut back, 0 bases at V and 5 bases at J, with 11 bases in the middle. The CDR3 spans 14 residues. In nucleotides, the CDR3 is TGTGCCAGCAGCGTAGCTCTCGGAGGGGAGACCCAGTACTTC. Its protein product is CASSVALGGETQYF. The entire variable domain, with the rest obtained from reference TRBV9 and TRBJ2-5, is as follows: DSGVTQTPKHLITATGQRVTLRCSPRSGDLSVYWYQQSLDQGLQFLIQYYNGEERAKGNILERFSAQQFPDLHSELNLSSLELGDSALYFCASSVALGGETQYFGPGTRLLVL.

The rearrangement joins TRBV10-3 to TRBJ2-2; D ambiguous. With 6 bases removed from V and 4 bases from J, the gap between germline ends came to 12 bases. The CDR3 covers 14 residues. Germline CDR1 and CDR2: ENHRY and SYGVKD. The CDR3: CAIRGTDVTGELFF. The CDR3 DNA is TGTGCCATCAGGGGAACGGACGTCACCGGGGAGCTGTTTTTT.

The genes are TRBV2 and TRBJ2-3; D remains ambiguous. Between the trimmed V and J ends, which lost 8 bases and 2 bases, there was a span of 5 bases. Per germline, CDR1 SNHLY and CDR2 FYNNEI. The CDR3 sequence is 11 residues long. The CDR3 protein is CASELTDTQYF. CDR3 nucleotides: TGTGCCAGCGAGCTCACAGATACGCAGTATTTT.

For the CDR3, the DNA is TGTGCCAGCAGCTTGGAAATAAGACTAGGCTATGGCTACACCTTC. Amino acid sequence: CASSLEIRLGYGYTF. The chain joins TRBV5-6 to TRBJ1-2, with D uncertain. The CDR3 spans 15 residues. Germline CDR1 reads SGHDT; CDR2 reads YYEEEE. V was trimmed by 0 bases and J by 4 bases, leaving 13 bases between them.

The chain has TRBV4-3 and TRBJ2-3; D is undetermined. The CDR3 sequence is 14 residues long. Looked up from germline, CDR1 is LGHNA and CDR2 is YSLEER. V was pared by 5 bases and J by 2 bases, with 11 bases between. CDR3 sequence: CASSSRSYTDTQYF. The CDR3 nucleotides read TGCGCCAGCAGCTCCCGGTCGTACACAGATACGCAGTATTTT.

This rearrangement joins TRBV9 to TRBJ2-5, with 9 positions matching TRBD2. With V trimmed by 5 bases and J by 5 bases, 10 bases remained unmatched. CDR1 is SGDLS, CDR2 YYNGEE, per germline. This CDR3 contains 15 residues. CDR3 DNA: TGTGCCAGCAGTTATAGCGGGGGCGCAGAGGAGACCCAGTACTTC. Its translation: CASSYSGGAEETQYF. The full variable domain, completed using reference TRBV9 and TRBJ2-5, is DSGVTQTPKHLITATGQRVTLRCSPRSGDLSVYWYQQSLDQGLQFLIQYYNGEERAKGNILERFSAQQFPDLHSELNLSSLELGDSALYFCASSYSGGAEETQYFGPGTRLLVL.

The gene calls are TRBV10-3 and TRBJ2-3, with TRBD2 identical over 11 bases. The germline gives CDR1 ENHRY, CDR2 SYGVKD. This CDR3 comprises 13 residues. Losses at the gene ends were 10 bases for V and 5 bases for J; bases not matched to a gene: 5. The CDR3 DNA reads as TGTGCCAATAGCGGGGGGGCGGAAGATACGCAGTATTTT. It is translated as CANSGGAEDTQYF.

The V call is TRBV14, the J call TRBJ1-3; D is possibly TRBD1 (5 bases). CDR1 is SGHDN and CDR2 is FVKESK in the germline V gene. V lost 1 base and J 5 bases, leaving 6 bases between the germline ends. This CDR3 has 13 amino acids. The CDR3 bases are TGTGCCAGCAGCCAAGGGGACCGAAACACCATATATTTT. Its protein is CASSQGDRNTIYF.

The chain couples TRBV4-3 to TRBJ1-2; 8 nucleotides match TRBD1. The germline gives CDR1 LGHNA, CDR2 YSLEER. Losses at the gene ends were 1 base for V and 3 bases for J; bases not matched to a gene: 4. There are 15 residues in the CDR3. The CDR3 is CASSQGTGGDYGYTF. CDR3 DNA: TGCGCCAGCAGCCAAGGAACAGGGGGGGACTATGGCTACACCTTC.

To note about this clone: One end of the junction does not line up with germline, which may come from a read error. The V gene is TRBV7-7, the J gene TRBJ2-5; 8 nucleotides match TRBD2. The CDR3 runs to 15 residues. Germline-derived CDR1 and CDR2 are SSHAT and FNYEAQ (reference sequence). CDR3 sequence reads: CASSLNSGGQETQYF. CDR3 in DNA: TGTGCTAGCAGCTTAAACTCGGGAGGGCAAGAGACCCAGTACTTC. Filled out from reference TRBV7-7 and TRBJ2-5, the complete variable domain reads GAGVSQSPRYKVTKRGQDVTLRCDPISSHATLYWYQQALGQGPEFLTYFNYEAQPDKSGLPSDRFSAERPEGSISTLTIQRTEQRDSAMYRCASSLNSGGQETQYFGPGTRLLVL.

The chain links TRBV15 to TRBJ2-7; TRBD2 aligns across 11 bases. The CDR3 has 15 residues. Germline CDR1 reads LNHNV; CDR2 reads YYDKDF (reference sequence). J was trimmed by 6 bases and V by 0 bases; bases with no gene match: 4. The CDR3 bases are TGTGCCACCAGCAGAGATGTAACTAGCGGGAGCGAGCAGTACTTC. Protein: CATSRDVTSGSEQYF.

The chain combines TRBV7-9 with TRBJ1-6, with 8 nucleotides matching TRBD1. The length of the CDR3 is 14 residues. After removal of 6 bases from V and 4 bases from J, the junction contained 2 bases not matched to a gene. Looked up from germline, CDR1 is SEHNR and CDR2 is FQNEAQ (reference sequence). CDR3 amino acids: CASRRTGYNSPLHF. The DNA for the CDR3 is TGTGCCAGCAGACGGACAGGGTATAATTCACCCCTCCACTTT.

The J gene is TRBJ1-6, the V gene TRBV19, with D unresolved. Germline V gene data show CDR1 as LNHDA and CDR2 as SQIVND (reference sequence). The CDR3 spans 14 residues. With 7 bases removed from V and 8 bases from J, the gap between germline ends came to 15 bases. The DNA for the CDR3 is TGTGCCAGTACCGCTGCGCACAGATATTCACCCCTCCACTTT. Residues: CASTAAHRYSPLHF.

The rearrangement uses TRBV4-1 and TRBJ1-1; weak D call: TRBD1 (5 bases). This CDR3 contains 17 residues. Trimming shortened V by 1 base and J by 1 base, and 16 bases separated the two germline ends. Germline V gene data show CDR1 as MGHRA and CDR2 as YSYEKL. Written as DNA, the CDR3 is TGCGCCAGCAGCCAAGTGCCGCAGGGTCGAGCGAACACTGAAGCTTTCTTT. It yields the protein CASSQVPQGRANTEAFF.

The chain employs TRBV4-3 and TRBJ1-3, with 8 nucleotides matching TRBD1. The CDR3 spans 17 residues. Trimming took 3 bases from V and 0 from J; bases not matched to a gene: 7. The germline CDR1 and CDR2 sequences are LGHNA and YSLEER. Written as DNA, the CDR3 is TGCGCCAGCAGCCAGACGAAGACAGGGGCCTCTGGAAACACCATATATTTT. This gives the protein CASSQTKTGASGNTIYF.